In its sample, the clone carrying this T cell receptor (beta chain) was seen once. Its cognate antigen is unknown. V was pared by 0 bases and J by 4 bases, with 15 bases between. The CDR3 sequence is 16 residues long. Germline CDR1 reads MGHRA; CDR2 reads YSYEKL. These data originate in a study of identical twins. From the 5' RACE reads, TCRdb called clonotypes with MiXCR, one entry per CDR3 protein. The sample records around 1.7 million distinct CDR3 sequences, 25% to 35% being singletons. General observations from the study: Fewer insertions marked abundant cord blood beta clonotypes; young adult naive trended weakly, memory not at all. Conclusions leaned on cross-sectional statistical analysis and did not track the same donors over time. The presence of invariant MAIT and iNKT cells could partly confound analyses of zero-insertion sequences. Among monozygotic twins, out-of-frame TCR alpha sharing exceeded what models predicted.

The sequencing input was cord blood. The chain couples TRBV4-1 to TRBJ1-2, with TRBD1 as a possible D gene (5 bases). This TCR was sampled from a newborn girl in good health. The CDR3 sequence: CASSQDSGDGTYGYTF. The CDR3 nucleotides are TGCGCCAGCAGCCAAGATTCGGGGGATGGGACCTATGGCTACACCTTC.